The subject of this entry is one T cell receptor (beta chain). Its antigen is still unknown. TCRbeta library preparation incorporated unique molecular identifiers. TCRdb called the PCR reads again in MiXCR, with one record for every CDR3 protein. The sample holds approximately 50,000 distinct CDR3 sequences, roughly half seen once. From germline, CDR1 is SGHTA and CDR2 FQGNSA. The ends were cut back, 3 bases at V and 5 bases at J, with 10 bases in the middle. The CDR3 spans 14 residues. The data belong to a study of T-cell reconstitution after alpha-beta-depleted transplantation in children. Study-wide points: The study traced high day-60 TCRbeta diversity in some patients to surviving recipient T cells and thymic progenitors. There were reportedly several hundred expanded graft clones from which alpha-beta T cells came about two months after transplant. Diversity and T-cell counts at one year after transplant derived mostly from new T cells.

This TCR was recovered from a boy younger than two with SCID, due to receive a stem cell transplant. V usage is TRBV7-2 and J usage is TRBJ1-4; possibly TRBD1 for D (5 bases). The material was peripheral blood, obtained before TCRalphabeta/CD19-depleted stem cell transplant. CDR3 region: CASSLGRWNEKLFF. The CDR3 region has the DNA TGTGCCAGCAGCTTGGGACGGTGGAATGAAAAACTGTTTTTT. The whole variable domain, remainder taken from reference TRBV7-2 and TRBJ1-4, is GAGVSQSPSNKVTEKGKDVELRCDPISGHTALYWYRQSLGQGLEFLIYFQGNSAPDKSGLPSDRFSAERTGGSVSTLTIQRTQQEDSAVYLCASSLGRWNEKLFFGSGTQLSVL.